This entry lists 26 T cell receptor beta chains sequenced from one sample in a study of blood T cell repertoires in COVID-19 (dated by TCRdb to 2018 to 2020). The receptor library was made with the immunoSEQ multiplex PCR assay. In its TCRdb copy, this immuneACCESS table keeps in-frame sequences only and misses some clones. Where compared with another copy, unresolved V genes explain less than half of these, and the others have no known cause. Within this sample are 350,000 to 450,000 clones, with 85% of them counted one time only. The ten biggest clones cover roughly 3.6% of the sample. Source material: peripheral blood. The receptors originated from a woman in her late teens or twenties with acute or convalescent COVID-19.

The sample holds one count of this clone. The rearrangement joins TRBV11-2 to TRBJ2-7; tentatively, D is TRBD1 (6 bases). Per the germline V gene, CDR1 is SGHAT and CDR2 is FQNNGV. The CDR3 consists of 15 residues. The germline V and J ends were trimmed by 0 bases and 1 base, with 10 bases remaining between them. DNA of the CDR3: TGTGCCAGCAGCTTAGACAGGGGCTATTCCTACGAGCAGTACTTC. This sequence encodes CASSLDRGYSYEQYF.

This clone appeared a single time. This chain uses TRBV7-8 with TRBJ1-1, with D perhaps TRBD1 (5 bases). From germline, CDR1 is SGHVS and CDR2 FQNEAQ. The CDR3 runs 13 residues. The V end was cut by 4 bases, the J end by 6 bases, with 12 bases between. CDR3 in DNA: TGTGCCAGCAGCTACGGGGGGGGACCTGAAGCTTTCTTT. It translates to CASSYGGGPEAFF.

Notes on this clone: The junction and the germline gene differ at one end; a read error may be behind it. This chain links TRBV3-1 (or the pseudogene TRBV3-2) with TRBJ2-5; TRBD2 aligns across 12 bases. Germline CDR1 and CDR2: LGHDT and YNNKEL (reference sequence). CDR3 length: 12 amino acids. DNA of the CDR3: TGTGCCAGCACCTCTAGCGGGGGGGCCAGTGACTTC. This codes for CASTSSGGASDF.

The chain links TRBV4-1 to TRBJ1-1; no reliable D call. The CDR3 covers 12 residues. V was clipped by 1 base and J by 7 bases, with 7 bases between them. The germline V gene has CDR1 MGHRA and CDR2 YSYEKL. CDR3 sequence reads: CASSQGLNEAFF. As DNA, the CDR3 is TGCGCCAGCAGCCAAGGACTGAATGAAGCTTTCTTT.

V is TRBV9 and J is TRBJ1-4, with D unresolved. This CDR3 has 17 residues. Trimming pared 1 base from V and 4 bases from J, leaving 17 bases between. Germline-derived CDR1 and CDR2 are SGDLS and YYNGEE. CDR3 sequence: CASSVMGSGWGNEKLFF. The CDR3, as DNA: TGTGCCAGCAGCGTAATGGGGAGTGGCTGGGGTAATGAAAAACTGTTTTTT.

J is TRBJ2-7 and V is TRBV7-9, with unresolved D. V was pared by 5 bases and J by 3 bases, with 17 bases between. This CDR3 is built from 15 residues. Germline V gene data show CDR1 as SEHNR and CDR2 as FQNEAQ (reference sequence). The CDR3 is CASSRDSVAFYEQYF. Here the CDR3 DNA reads TGTGCCAGCAGCCGCGACTCGGTGGCATTCTACGAGCAGTACTTC.

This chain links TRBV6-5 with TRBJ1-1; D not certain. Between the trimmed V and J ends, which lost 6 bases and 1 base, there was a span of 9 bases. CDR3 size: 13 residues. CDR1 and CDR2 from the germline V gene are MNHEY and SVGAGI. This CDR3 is CASSQFKNTEAFF. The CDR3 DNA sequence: TGTGCCAGCAGCCAATTCAAGAACACTGAAGCTTTCTTT.

Here the CDR3 reads CASRQYRVSEETQYF. The CDR3 nucleotides are TGTGCCAGCAGACAATACAGGGTTTCCGAAGAGACCCAGTACTTC. The chain is built from TRBV2 and TRBJ2-5, with a possible D match to TRBD1 (6 bases). CDR3 length: 15 amino acids. Germline V gene lookup returns CDR1 SNHLY and CDR2 FYNNEI. V was trimmed by 6 bases and J by 3 bases, leaving 17 bases between them.

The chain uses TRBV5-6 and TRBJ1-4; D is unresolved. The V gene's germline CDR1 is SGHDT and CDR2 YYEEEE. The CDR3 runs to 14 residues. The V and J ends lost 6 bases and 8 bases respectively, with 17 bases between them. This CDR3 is CASTLGWADEKLFF. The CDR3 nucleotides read TGTGCCAGCACCCTTGGTTGGGCCGACGAAAAACTGTTTTTT.

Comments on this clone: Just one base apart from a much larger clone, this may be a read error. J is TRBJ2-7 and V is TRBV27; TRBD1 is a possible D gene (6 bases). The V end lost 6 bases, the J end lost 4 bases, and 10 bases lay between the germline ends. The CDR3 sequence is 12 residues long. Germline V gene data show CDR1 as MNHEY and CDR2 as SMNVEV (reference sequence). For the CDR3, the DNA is TGTGCCAGCAGCGAAGGGGGATACGAGCAGTACTTC. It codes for CASSEGGYEQYF.

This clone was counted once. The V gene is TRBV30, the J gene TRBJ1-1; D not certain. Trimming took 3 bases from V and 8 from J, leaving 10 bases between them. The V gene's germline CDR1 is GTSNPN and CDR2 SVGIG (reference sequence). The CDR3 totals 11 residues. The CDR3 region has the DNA TGTGCCTGGAGGGATGGGAGAGAAGCTTTCTTT. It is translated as CAWRDGREAFF.

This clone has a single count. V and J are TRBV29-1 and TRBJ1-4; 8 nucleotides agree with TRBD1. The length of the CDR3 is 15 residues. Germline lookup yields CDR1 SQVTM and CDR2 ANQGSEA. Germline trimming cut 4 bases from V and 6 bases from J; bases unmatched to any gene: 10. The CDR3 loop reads CSVGHRGAIDEKLFF. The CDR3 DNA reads TGCAGCGTTGGCCACAGGGGGGCAATAGATGAAAAACTGTTTTTT.

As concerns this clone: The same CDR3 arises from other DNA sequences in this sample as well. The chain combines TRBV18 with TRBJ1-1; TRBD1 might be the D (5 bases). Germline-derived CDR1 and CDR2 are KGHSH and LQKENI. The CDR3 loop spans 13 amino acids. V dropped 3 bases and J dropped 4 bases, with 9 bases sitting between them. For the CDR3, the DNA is TGTGCCAGCTCACCGGATAGGGGCACTGAAGCTTTCTTT. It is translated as CASSPDRGTEAFF.

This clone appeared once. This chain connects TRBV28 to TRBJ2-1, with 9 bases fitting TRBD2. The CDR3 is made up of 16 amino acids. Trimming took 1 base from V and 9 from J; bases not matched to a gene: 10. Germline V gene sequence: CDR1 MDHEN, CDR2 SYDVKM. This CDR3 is CASSLFVLAGGGEQFF. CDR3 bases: TGTGCCAGCAGTTTATTCGTCTTGGCGGGAGGGGGTGAGCAGTTCTTC.

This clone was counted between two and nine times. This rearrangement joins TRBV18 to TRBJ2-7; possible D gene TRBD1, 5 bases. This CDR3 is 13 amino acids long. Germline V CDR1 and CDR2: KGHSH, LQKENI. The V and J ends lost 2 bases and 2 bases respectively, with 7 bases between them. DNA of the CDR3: TGTGCCAGCTCACCAAAGGGGACCTACGAGCAGTACTTC. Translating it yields CASSPKGTYEQYF. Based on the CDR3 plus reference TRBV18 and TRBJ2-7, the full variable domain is NAGVMQNPRHLVRRRGQEARLRCSPMKGHSHVYWYRQLPEEGLKFMVYLQKENIIDESGMPKERFSAEFPKEGPSILRIQQVVRGDSAAYFCASSPKGTYEQYFGPGTRLTVT.

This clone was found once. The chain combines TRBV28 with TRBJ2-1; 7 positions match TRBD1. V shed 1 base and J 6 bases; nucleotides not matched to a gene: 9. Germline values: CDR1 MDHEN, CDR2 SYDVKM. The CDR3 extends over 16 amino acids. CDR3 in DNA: TGTGCCAGCAGTTTATTCAGGGGGTCGGCCGGCAATGAGCAGTTCTTC. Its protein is CASSLFRGSAGNEQFF.

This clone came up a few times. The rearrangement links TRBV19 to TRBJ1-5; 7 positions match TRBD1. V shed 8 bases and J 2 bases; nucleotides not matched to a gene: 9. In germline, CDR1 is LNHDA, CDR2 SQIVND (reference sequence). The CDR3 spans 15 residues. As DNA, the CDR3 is TGTGCCAGTGGATTAGGGGGCGATGGCAATCAGCCCCAGCATTTT. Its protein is CASGLGGDGNQPQHF.

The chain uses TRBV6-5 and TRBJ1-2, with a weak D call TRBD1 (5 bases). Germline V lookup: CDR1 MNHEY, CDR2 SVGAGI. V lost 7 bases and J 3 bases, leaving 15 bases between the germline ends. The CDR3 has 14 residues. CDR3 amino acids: CASTISRGDYGYTF. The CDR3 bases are TGTGCCAGCACCATAAGTCGGGGGGACTATGGCTACACCTTC.

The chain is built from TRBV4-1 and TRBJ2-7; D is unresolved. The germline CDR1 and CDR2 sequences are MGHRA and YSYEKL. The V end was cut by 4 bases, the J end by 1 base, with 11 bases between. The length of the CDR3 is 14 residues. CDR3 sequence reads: CASSPPPPSYEQYF. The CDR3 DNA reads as TGCGCCAGCAGCCCCCCCCCTCCTTCCTACGAGCAGTACTTC.

Here the CDR3 reads CASSLTTGSAGELFF. The CDR3 coding sequence is TGTGCCAGCAGCTTAACCACAGGGTCGGCCGGGGAGCTGTTTTTT. V gene TRBV11-2 combines with J gene TRBJ2-2, with D maybe TRBD1 (6 bases). Germline loops: CDR1 SGHAT, CDR2 FQNNGV. V lost 2 bases and J lost 6, with 13 bases in between. The CDR3 covers 15 residues.

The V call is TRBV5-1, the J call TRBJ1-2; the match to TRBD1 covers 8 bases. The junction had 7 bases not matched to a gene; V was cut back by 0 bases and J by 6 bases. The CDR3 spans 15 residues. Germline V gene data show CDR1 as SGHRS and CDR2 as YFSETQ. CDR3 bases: TGCGCCAGCAGCTTGGCCGTGACAGGGGAGGATGGCTACACCTTC. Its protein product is CASSLAVTGEDGYTF.

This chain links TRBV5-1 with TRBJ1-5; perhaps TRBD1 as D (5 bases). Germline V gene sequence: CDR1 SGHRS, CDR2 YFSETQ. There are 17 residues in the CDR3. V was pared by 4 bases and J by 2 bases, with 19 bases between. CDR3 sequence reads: CASSVLAGGVGNQPQHF. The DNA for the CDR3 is TGCGCCAGCAGCGTTCTAGCAGGAGGGGTTGGCAATCAGCCCCAGCATTTT.

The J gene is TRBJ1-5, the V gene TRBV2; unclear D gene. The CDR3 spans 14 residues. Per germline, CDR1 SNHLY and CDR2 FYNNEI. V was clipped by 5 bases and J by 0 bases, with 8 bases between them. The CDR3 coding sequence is TGTGCCAGCAGTTCTACAGATAGCAATCAGCCCCAGCATTTT. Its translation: CASSSTDSNQPQHF. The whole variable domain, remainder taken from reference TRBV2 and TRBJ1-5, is EPEVTQTPSHQVTQMGQEVILRCVPISNHLYFYWYRQILGQKVEFLVSFYNNEISEKSEIFDDQFSVERPDGSNFTLKIRSTKLEDSAMYFCASSSTDSNQPQHFGDGTRLSIL.

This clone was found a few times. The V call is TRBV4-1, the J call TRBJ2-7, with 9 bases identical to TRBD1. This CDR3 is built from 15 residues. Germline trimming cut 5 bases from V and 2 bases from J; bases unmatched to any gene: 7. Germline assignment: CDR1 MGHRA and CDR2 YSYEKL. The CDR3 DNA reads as TGCGCCAGCAGCTATACCGGGACAGGGACCTACGAGCAGTACTTC. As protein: CASSYTGTGTYEQYF.

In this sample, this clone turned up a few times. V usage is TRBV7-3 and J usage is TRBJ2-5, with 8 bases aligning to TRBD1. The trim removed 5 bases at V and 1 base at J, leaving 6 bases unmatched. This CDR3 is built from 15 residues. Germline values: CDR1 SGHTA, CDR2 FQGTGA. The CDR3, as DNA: TGTGCCAGCAGCAAATCGGACAGGGTCCAAGAGACCCAGTACTTC. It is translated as CASSKSDRVQETQYF.

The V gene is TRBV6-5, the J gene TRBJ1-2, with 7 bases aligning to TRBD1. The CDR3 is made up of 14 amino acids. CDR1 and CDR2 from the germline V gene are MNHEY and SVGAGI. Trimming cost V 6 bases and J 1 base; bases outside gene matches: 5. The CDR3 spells CASRRGTVNYGYTF. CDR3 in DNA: TGTGCCAGCAGGCGCGGGACAGTTAACTATGGCTACACCTTC.